Listed here are 13 T cell receptor beta chains from one sample, sequenced in a study of T cells in Graves' hyperthyroidism and ophthalmopathy. Amplified TCR beta CDR3 regions came from RNA transcripts. Using the HTBI primer set, a first-round RT-PCR was run on the TCR CDR3. TCRdb reprocessed the multiplex PCR reads via MiXCR and lists one record per CDR3 protein. The sample lists hundreds of thousands of distinct CDR3 sequences; more than 15% were seen once. The sequenced sample consisted of blood. All receptors come from a middle-aged woman with Graves' ophthalmopathy.

This clonotype was seen ten or more times. V gene TRBV12-3 or TRBV12-4 combines with J gene TRBJ1-1, with D possibly matching TRBD1 (5 bases). The CDR3 extends over 16 amino acids. The V and J ends lost 6 bases and 0 bases respectively, with 17 bases between them. The CDR3 spells CASSRGVAVMNTEAFF. CDR3 DNA: TGTGCCAGCAGCCGGGGGGTAGCTGTTATGAACACTGAAGCTTTCTTT.

The J gene is TRBJ2-2, the V gene TRBV6-1; TRBD2 is a possible D gene (5 bases). CDR1 is MNHNS and CDR2 is SASEGT in the germline V gene. The V end lost 0 bases, the J end lost 4 bases, and 9 bases lay between the germline ends. The CDR3 consists of 15 residues. This CDR3 reads CASSEARVGTGELFF. The DNA of the CDR3 is TGTGCCAGCAGTGAAGCGCGGGTGGGCACCGGGGAGCTGTTTTTT.

This clonotype was seen many times. The chain employs TRBV20-1 and TRBJ2-1, with TRBD2 matching 12 bases. CDR1 is DFQATT, CDR2 SNEGSKA, per germline (reference sequence). V lost 6 bases and J lost 7; bases outside the gene matches: 4. The CDR3 loop spans 13 amino acids. CDR3 sequence reads: CSARGTSGNEQFF. In DNA, the CDR3 is TGCAGTGCCCGTGGGACTAGCGGGAATGAGCAGTTCTTC.

This clonotype was detected many times. V and J are TRBV28 and TRBJ2-3; 12 nucleotides line up with TRBD2. Per the germline V gene, CDR1 is MDHEN and CDR2 is SYDVKM. J gave up 7 bases and V 4 bases, and 9 bases lay outside the gene matches. The CDR3 is made up of 16 amino acids. The CDR3 sequence is CASSSGTSGPPYTQYF. DNA for the CDR3: TGTGCCAGCAGTTCCGGGACTAGCGGGCCTCCATATACGCAGTATTTT.

CDR3 in DNA: TGTGCCAGCAAGTTCGCGAACACCGGGGAGCTGTTTTTT. Residues: CASKFANTGELFF. This chain uses TRBV7-9 with TRBJ2-2, with unresolved D. The CDR3 is made up of 13 amino acids. CDR1 is SEHNR and CDR2 is FQNEAQ in the germline V gene (reference sequence). V was cut by 7 bases and J by 0 bases, with 6 bases left in between.

Comment on this clonotype: The CDR3 end shows no conserved phenylalanine or tryptophan, and so a read error is likely. The chain has TRBV12-3 or TRBV12-4 and TRBJ2-3, with 10 bases identical to TRBD2. The V segment lost 2 bases and the J segment 0 bases; nucleotides outside the gene matches: 5. This CDR3 is 17 amino acids long. This CDR3 reads CASSLSLAGASTDTQYS. The CDR3 DNA reads TGTGCCAGCAGTTTATCCCTAGCGGGGGCTAGCACAGATACGCAGTATTCT.

This clonotype was picked up many times. The V gene is TRBV7-3, the J gene TRBJ2-2; 11 nucleotides match TRBD2. V lost 4 bases to trimming and J lost 6 bases; unmatched junction nucleotides: 1. This CDR3 spans 14 amino acids. The V gene's germline CDR1 is SGHTA and CDR2 FQGTGA. CDR3 amino acids: CASSSLAGAGELFF. DNA for the CDR3: TGTGCCAGCAGCTCACTAGCGGGAGCCGGGGAGCTGTTTTTT.

Ten or more counts support this clonotype. The chain has TRBV6-1 and TRBJ1-1; 9 bases are a match to TRBD1. V gave up 7 bases and J gave up 5 bases; unmatched junction bases: 8. CDR3 length: 14 residues. Germline CDR1 MNHNS, CDR2 SASEGT. CDR3 nucleotides: TGTGCCAGCATCGAAACAGGGGGCTTAACTGAAGCTTTCTTT. It codes for CASIETGGLTEAFF.

The rearrangement joins TRBV6-1 to TRBJ1-2; D not certain. This CDR3 is built from 13 residues. Germline V gives CDR1 MNHNS, CDR2 SASEGT. Trimming removed 6 bases at V and 7 bases at J, with 15 bases between. The CDR3: CASRTRAWGGYTF. The CDR3 DNA reads TGTGCCAGCAGAACACGGGCCTGGGGTGGCTACACCTTC.

This clonotype was counted many times. The chain employs TRBV18 and TRBJ2-5; D is unclear. Trimming cost V 5 bases and J 4 bases, with 17 bases left between them. CDR1 and CDR2 (germline): KGHSH, LQKENI. CDR3 length: 15 amino acids. The CDR3 protein is CASSTAVSSIETQYF. CDR3 DNA: TGTGCCAGCTCAACTGCCGTGTCATCGATAGAGACCCAGTACTTC.

This clonotype was counted many times. This chain joins TRBV3-1 and TRBJ2-1; the D is unclear. This CDR3 spans 15 amino acids. Looked up from germline, CDR1 is LGHDT and CDR2 is YNNKEL (reference sequence). V lost 4 bases, J lost 8 bases, and 18 bases lay in between. The CDR3 region has the DNA TGTGCCAGCAGCCTCGGCTACCTATCATGGGATGAGCAGTTCTTC. As protein: CASSLGYLSWDEQFF.

This clonotype was detected many times. The rearrangement uses TRBV5-6 and TRBJ1-6; TRBD1 is a possible D gene (5 bases). Germline CDR1 is SGHDT and CDR2 is YYEEEE. Deletions cut 4 bases from V and 8 bases from J, with 13 bases between. The CDR3 extends over 14 amino acids. The CDR3 DNA is TGTGCCAGCAGCCGGAGGGACTCGGATTCACCCCTCCACTTT. Amino acid sequence: CASSRRDSDSPLHF.

This clonotype has a handful of counts. This chain links TRBV4-1 with TRBJ1-5, with unresolved D. Germline V gene sequence: CDR1 MGHRA, CDR2 YSYEKL. CDR3 length: 15 amino acids. V lost 1 base and J 0 bases, leaving 7 bases between the germline ends. In nucleotides, the CDR3 is TGCGCCAGCAGCCAAGTCAGGTATAGCAATCAGCCCCAGCATTTT. Translating gives CASSQVRYSNQPQHF.